The entry below gives a single T cell receptor (beta chain) sequence along with its context. Antigen specificity is unknown. TCRdb redid the calling of the 5' RACE reads with MiXCR, one entry per CDR3 protein. The sample shows roughly 230,000 distinct CDR3 sequences, about 8.3% of them seen only once. This specimen comes from a study of identical twins. Study outcomes and limitations: Conclusions rested on cross-sectional statistics rather than following the same donors. Memory repertoires showed no such pattern, whereas abundant cord blood beta clonotypes carried fewer insertions.

The CDR3 extends over 13 amino acids. Germline CDR1 is SGHTA and CDR2 is FQGTGA. V was trimmed by 6 bases and J by 7 bases, leaving 13 bases between them. The same specimen was also included in a second study, on yellow fever vaccine responses in identical twins.

The sequencing input was CD8+ T cells sorted from blood. The clonotype originates from a woman between 18 and 29 years old in good health. The J gene is TRBJ2-1, the V gene TRBV7-3; D ambiguous. The CDR3 here is CASRDLGRNEQFF. The CDR3 DNA reads TGTGCCAGCAGGGACCTGGGCCGTAATGAGCAGTTCTTC. Together with reference TRBV7-3 and TRBJ2-1, the CDR3 gives the full variable domain: GAGVSQTPSNKVTEKGKYVELRCDPISGHTALYWYRQSLGQGPEFLIYFQGTGAADDSGLPNDRFFAVRPEGSVSTLKIQRTERGDSAVYLCASRDLGRNEQFFGPGTRLTVL.